Listed here are 30 T cell receptor beta chains from one sample, sequenced in a study of cytomegalovirus exposure and HLA in healthy donors. This PCR relied on a set of 60 Vbeta primers and 13 Jbeta primers. Profiling relied on immunoSEQ multiplex PCR, and the TCRdb table lists in-frame clones only, not all of them. The sample records 180,000 or so clones, around 80% being singletons. Sequenced material: PBMCs. The receptors were gathered from a girl between 5 and 17 years old in good health and CMV-seropositive.

With respect to this clone: At one of its ends the junction is not consistent with the germline gene, which may arise from a read error. This chain joins TRBV6-6 and TRBJ2-7; possible D gene TRBD1, 5 bases. The germline CDR1 and CDR2 sequences are MNHNY and SVGAGI (reference sequence). This CDR3 contains 12 residues. Here the CDR3 reads CANSSQGYEQYF. Here the CDR3 DNA reads TGTGCCAACAGTTCCCAGGGCTACGAGCAGTACTTC.

CDR3 coding DNA: TGTGCCAGCAGTTTGCAGGAAGGCTCCTACAATGAGCAGTTCTTC. As protein: CASSLQEGSYNEQFF. The gene calls are TRBV27 and TRBJ2-1; D gene ambiguous. The CDR3 consists of 15 residues. V lost 3 bases and J 0 bases, leaving 9 bases between the germline ends. From germline, CDR1 is MNHEY and CDR2 SMNVEV (reference sequence).

As regards this clone: This sample includes further DNA sequences coding for the same CDR3. This chain joins TRBV6-4 and TRBJ1-2; D is possibly TRBD1 (6 bases). This CDR3 spans 14 amino acids. V was trimmed by 4 bases and J by 8 bases, leaving 17 bases between them. Germline V lookup: CDR1 MRHNA, CDR2 SNTAGT. CDR3 sequence (DNA): TGTGCCAGCAGTGTCCTTGACAGGCACGGAGGCTACACCTTC. Protein: CASSVLDRHGGYTF.

The V gene is TRBV10-3, the J gene TRBJ1-5; 7 bases line up with TRBD1. With V trimmed by 4 bases and J by 9 bases, 3 bases remained unmatched. CDR3 size: 12 residues. Germline CDR1 ENHRY, CDR2 SYGVKD. The CDR3, as DNA: TGTGCCATCAGTGGACAGGGAGGGCCCCAGCATTTT. This translates into CAISGQGGPQHF.

This sequence joins TRBV7-9 and TRBJ1-3, with 7 bases fitting TRBD1. In germline, CDR1 is SEHNR, CDR2 FQNEAQ (reference sequence). The CDR3 is 15 amino acids. V lost 4 bases, J lost 0 bases, and 3 bases stayed unmatched. The CDR3 region is CASSWTGRSGNTIYF. CDR3 coding DNA: TGTGCCAGCAGCTGGACAGGCCGCTCTGGAAACACCATATATTTT.

This clone was seen only once. The chain employs TRBV7-9 and TRBJ1-4; 7 nucleotides line up with TRBD1. The V segment lost 5 bases and the J segment 1 base; nucleotides outside the gene matches: 4. The CDR3 is made up of 15 amino acids. Germline assignment: CDR1 SEHNR and CDR2 FQNEAQ (reference sequence). CDR3 sequence reads: CASSPPGGTNEKLFF. As DNA, the CDR3 is TGTGCCAGCAGCCCGCCAGGGGGAACTAATGAAAAACTGTTTTTT.

J is TRBJ2-1 and V is TRBV27, with TRBD1 as a possible D gene (6 bases). CDR1 is MNHEY, CDR2 SMNVEV, per germline (reference sequence). V gave up 10 bases and J gave up 0 bases, with 25 bases separating them. This CDR3 comprises 18 residues. CDR3 protein: CATFNREPFKPSYNEQFF. In DNA form, the CDR3 reads TGTGCCACTTTTAACAGGGAACCTTTTAAGCCCTCCTACAATGAGCAGTTCTTC.

Concerning this clone itself: A read error may produce the germline difference seen at one junction end. The chain has TRBV30 and TRBJ1-2, with 7 bases aligning to TRBD1. Looked up from germline, CDR1 is GTSNPN and CDR2 is SVGIG (reference sequence). The CDR3 sequence is 13 residues long. The CDR3 protein is CAWSAQGGYDYTF. The CDR3 region has the DNA TGTGCCTGGAGCGCCCAGGGGGGCTATGACTACACCTTC. The full variable domain, completed using reference TRBV30 and TRBJ1-2, is SQTIHQWPATLVQPVGSPLSLECTVEGTSNPNLYWYRQAAGRGLQLLFYSVGIGQISSEVPQNLSASRPQDRQFILSSKKLLLSDSGFYLCAWSAQGGYDYTFGSGTRLTVV.

V gene TRBV4-3 combines with J gene TRBJ2-5; D might be TRBD2 (8 bases). The germline CDR1 and CDR2 sequences are LGHNA and YSLEER. Trimming removed 0 bases from V and 5 bases from J, with 22 bases in between. The CDR3 extends over 18 amino acids. In nucleotides, the CDR3 is TGCGCCAGCAGCCAAGAAGCGACAGGGACTAGAGCTGGGGAGACCCAGTACTTC. It translates to CASSQEATGTRAGETQYF.

V is TRBV7-9 and J is TRBJ2-1; 7 bases are a match to TRBD2. CDR1 is SEHNR and CDR2 is FQNEAQ in the germline V gene (reference sequence). J was trimmed by 12 bases and V by 5 bases; bases with no gene match: 13. This CDR3 is 14 amino acids long. The CDR3 region has the DNA TGTGCCAGCAGCGCAGGGACTACAGCGTCGGGGCAGTTCTTC. Its translation: CASSAGTTASGQFF.

The chain links TRBV29-1 to TRBJ1-3, with 7 bases identical to TRBD1. Germline assignment: CDR1 SQVTM and CDR2 ANQGSEA. The CDR3 runs to 14 residues. Trimming at V came to 5 bases and at J to 0 bases, leaving 4 bases not matched to a gene. The CDR3 is CSVLGQNSGNTIYF. For the CDR3, the DNA is TGCAGCGTTCTGGGACAGAACTCTGGAAACACCATATATTTT.

This clone has just a few counts. This rearrangement joins TRBV18 to TRBJ1-4, with 9 bases matching TRBD1. Trimming took 1 base from V and 2 from J; bases not matched to a gene: 8. Germline V lookup: CDR1 KGHSH, CDR2 LQKENI. The CDR3 spans 18 residues. The CDR3 spells CASSPQRTGVSTNEKLFF. DNA of the CDR3: TGTGCCAGCTCACCACAGAGGACAGGGGTTTCCACTAATGAAAAACTGTTTTTT.

The rearrangement joins TRBV5-1 to TRBJ1-3, with a possible D match to TRBD1 (6 bases). The CDR3 has 14 residues. Germline V CDR1 and CDR2: SGHRS, YFSETQ. V lost 1 base, J lost 7 bases, and 12 bases lay in between. CDR3 nucleotide sequence: TGCGCCAGCAGCTTGTCGGCAGGGGTTAACACCATATATTTT. Translating gives CASSLSAGVNTIYF.

The chain recombines TRBV5-1 with TRBJ2-1; 8 bases agree with TRBD2. Germline V lookup: CDR1 SGHRS, CDR2 YFSETQ. The CDR3 loop spans 15 amino acids. V gave up 4 bases and J gave up 5 bases; unmatched junction bases: 8. The CDR3 loop reads CASSPSGGPNNEQFF. CDR3 nucleotide sequence: TGCGCCAGCAGCCCCTCGGGAGGGCCCAACAATGAGCAGTTCTTC.

The chain is built from TRBV19 and TRBJ1-5; TRBD1 agrees at 7 bases. CDR1 is LNHDA, CDR2 SQIVND, per germline (reference sequence). J was trimmed by 7 bases and V by 9 bases; bases with no gene match: 9. The CDR3 sequence is 13 residues long. CDR3 sequence: CASIDRAGQPQHF. DNA of the CDR3: TGTGCCAGCATCGACAGGGCAGGACAGCCCCAGCATTTT.

The chain carries TRBV11-2 and TRBJ1-1; TRBD1 matches at 7 bases. Unmatched junction bases numbered 3, after V lost 2 bases and J lost 0 bases. The germline gives CDR1 SGHAT, CDR2 FQNNGV. This CDR3 contains 15 residues. This CDR3 reads CASSLLGGMNTEAFF. CDR3 DNA sequence: TGTGCCAGCAGCTTATTAGGGGGCATGAACACTGAAGCTTTCTTT.

The V call is TRBV7-2, the J call TRBJ2-7, with 7 bases lining up with TRBD2. Losses at the gene ends were 5 bases for V and 5 bases for J; bases not matched to a gene: 9. Germline V gene sequence: CDR1 SGHTA, CDR2 FQGNSA. The CDR3 covers 14 residues. Here the CDR3 DNA reads TGTGCCAGCAGCCCCGTAGCGGGTAGCCACGAGCAGTACTTC. Translation gives CASSPVAGSHEQYF. The full variable domain, in which reference TRBV7-2 and TRBJ2-7 provide the parts outside the CDR3, is GAGVSQSPSNKVTEKGKDVELRCDPISGHTALYWYRQSLGQGLEFLIYFQGNSAPDKSGLPSDRFSAERTGGSVSTLTIQRTQQEDSAVYLCASSPVAGSHEQYFGPGTRLTVT.

This chain's CDR3 is CASTLAGGGSSGANVLTF. Here the CDR3 DNA reads TGTGCCAGCACACTAGCGGGAGGAGGGAGTTCTGGGGCCAACGTCCTGACTTTC. The genes are TRBV27 and TRBJ2-6, with TRBD2 matching 12 bases. With V trimmed by 7 bases and J by 1 base, 8 bases remained unmatched. Looked up from germline, CDR1 is MNHEY and CDR2 is SMNVEV (reference sequence). The CDR3 totals 18 residues.

The CDR3 nucleotides read TGCGCCAGCAGCTTGGCCGGAGGGCCGTTTGATACGCAGTATTTT. As protein: CASSLAGGPFDTQYF. J is TRBJ2-3 and V is TRBV5-1; D is perhaps TRBD2 (6 bases). CDR1 and CDR2 from the germline V gene are SGHRS and YFSETQ. The V gene lost 0 bases and the J gene lost 6 bases, with 14 bases spanning the gap. This CDR3 is built from 15 residues.

This chain links TRBV5-1 with TRBJ1-5; D unclear. Trimming removed 4 bases at V and 4 bases at J, with 12 bases between. The V gene's germline CDR1 is SGHRS and CDR2 YFSETQ. CDR3 length: 14 amino acids. The CDR3, as DNA: TGCGCCAGCAGCATCAATGGCGGGAATCAGCCCCAGCATTTT. It encodes CASSINGGNQPQHF.

This clone was counted once. V usage is TRBV27 and J usage is TRBJ2-7; weak D call: TRBD1 (6 bases). This CDR3 region has 14 residues. V was trimmed by 5 bases and J by 4 bases, leaving 15 bases between them. Per germline, CDR1 MNHEY and CDR2 SMNVEV (reference sequence). The CDR3 loop reads CASSRTAFGYEQYF. The CDR3 nucleotides read TGTGCCAGCAGTCGGACAGCTTTTGGGTACGAGCAGTACTTC.

This clone was seen a few times. The chain carries TRBV6-5 and TRBJ2-5; a possible D gene is TRBD2 (6 bases). This CDR3 is 16 amino acids long. Trimming cost V 0 bases and J 1 base, with 12 bases left between them. Germline CDR1 and CDR2: MNHEY and SVGAGI. CDR3 DNA sequence: TGTGCCAGCAGTTACTCGAAACAGCGGGTCCAAGAGACCCAGTACTTC. Translation: CASSYSKQRVQETQYF.

The rearrangement uses TRBV30 and TRBJ2-5, with TRBD2 matching 7 bases. The J call could be wrong; TRBJ2-7 is a better fit for the DNA end. This CDR3 has 15 amino acids. CDR1 and CDR2 (germline): GTSNPN, SVGIG (reference sequence). In nucleotides, the CDR3 is TGTGCCTGGAGTGTACGGGGGGTGGAGACCTACGAGCAGTACTTC. It is translated as CAWSVRGVETYEQYF.

This clone was observed a few times. The chain has TRBV6-5 and TRBJ2-1; 12 bases line up with TRBD2. This CDR3 has 15 amino acids. Germline CDR1 reads MNHEY; CDR2 reads SVGAGI. V shed 0 bases, J shed 9 bases, and the junction held 3 bases outside the gene matches. CDR3 region: CASSYSRLAGVEQFF. The CDR3 region has the DNA TGTGCCAGCAGTTACTCGAGACTAGCGGGAGTTGAGCAGTTCTTC.

The table lists this clone with a few counts. This chain links TRBV4-1 with TRBJ1-5; D gene ambiguous. The germline V gene encodes CDR1 MGHRA and CDR2 YSYEKL. CDR3 length: 14 residues. V was shortened by 4 bases and J by 7 bases, with 14 bases between the two germline ends. CDR3 amino acids: CASSPREENQPQHF. The DNA of the CDR3 is TGCGCCAGCAGCCCGCGGGAGGAGAACCAGCCCCAGCATTTT.

The chain links TRBV6-4 to TRBJ2-7, with 9 bases fitting TRBD1. The germline V gene encodes CDR1 MRHNA and CDR2 SNTAGT. V was pared by 5 bases and J by 2 bases, with 7 bases of the junction left unmatched. The CDR3 is 15 residues long. DNA for the CDR3: TGTGCCAGCAGTAAGGGACAGGGTAGAACCTACGAGCAGTACTTC. The encoded protein is CASSKGQGRTYEQYF.

The gene calls are TRBV10-1 and TRBJ2-5; 9 nucleotides agree with TRBD1. CDR3 length: 16 residues. The V gene's germline CDR1 is WNHNN and CDR2 SYGVQD (reference sequence). Trimming cost V 3 bases and J 2 bases; bases outside gene matches: 7. The CDR3 spells CASSDCWGQGQETQYF. CDR3 bases: TGCGCCAGCAGTGATTGCTGGGGACAGGGACAAGAGACCCAGTACTTC.

J is TRBJ2-1 and V is TRBV5-1, with D tentatively TRBD2 (6 bases). V gave up 0 bases and J gave up 3 bases, with 13 bases separating them. Germline V lookup: CDR1 SGHRS, CDR2 YFSETQ. This CDR3 contains 16 residues. The CDR3 nucleotides read TGCGCCAGCAGCTTGGGGGGCGGGAACATCTACAATGAGCAGTTCTTC. Protein product: CASSLGGGNIYNEQFF.

The CDR3 nucleotides read TGTGCCAGCAGTGATCGGACAGGTTCTGGGGCCAACGTCCTGACTTTC. It specifies CASSDRTGSGANVLTF. The chain recombines TRBV6-4 with TRBJ2-6; 7 bases map to TRBD1. The CDR3 loop spans 16 amino acids. CDR1 MRHNA and CDR2 SNTAGT come from the germline V gene. The junction had 3 bases not matched to a gene; V was cut back by 3 bases and J by 1 base.

The chain combines TRBV27 with TRBJ2-3, with a tentative D call TRBD2 (5 bases). There are 13 residues in the CDR3. Germline CDR1 reads MNHEY; CDR2 reads SMNVEV (reference sequence). Trimming removed 5 bases from V and 1 base from J, with 7 bases in between. The CDR3 nucleotides read TGTGCCAGCAGTCCCGGGGGCACAGATACGCAGTATTTT. The encoded protein is CASSPGGTDTQYF.